The present T cell receptor beta chain was sequenced within a study of cytomegalovirus exposure and HLA in healthy donors. Study-level results: More clonal expansion characterized HLA-associated TCR beta chains than equally common others in a later analysis.

A remark on this clone: Its antigen is currently unknown.

13 Jbeta primers and 60 Vbeta primers were used for the PCR. Method: immunoSEQ multiplex PCR; TCRdb's copy keeps in-frame clones and lacks some. Among some 160,000 clones listed, approximately 81% were seen once. The sequenced sample consisted of PBMCs. This TCR came from a man aged 18 to 29 in good health and CMV-seronegative.

Here the CDR3 reads CASSPRQGRETQYF. The DNA of the CDR3 is TGTGCCAGCTCACCCCGACAGGGCCGGGAGACCCAGTACTTC. V is TRBV18 and J is TRBJ2-5, with TRBD1 matching 7 bases. With 3 bases clipped from V and 5 bases from J, the junction kept 6 bases outside the gene matches. CDR1 is KGHSH and CDR2 is LQKENI in the germline V gene. CDR3 size: 14 residues.